This TCR beta chain was captured in a study of cytomegalovirus exposure and HLA in healthy donors. Looked up from germline, CDR1 is MNHEY and CDR2 is SVGAGI. V lost 4 bases, J lost 3 bases, and 7 bases lay in between. The CDR3 sequence is 13 residues long. Sequencing used immunoSEQ multiplex PCR; TCRdb keeps in-frame clones, though not all of them. The sample lists under 75,000 clones, approximately 96% occurring once. The chain links TRBV6-5 to TRBJ1-5; D is unresolved. The TCR comes from a woman under 30 in good health and CMV-seropositive. The sequencing sample was made of PBMCs. CDR3 DNA sequence: TGTGCCAGCAGTTGGGGAGTCAATCAGCCCCAGCATTTT. This codes for CASSWGVNQPQHF.